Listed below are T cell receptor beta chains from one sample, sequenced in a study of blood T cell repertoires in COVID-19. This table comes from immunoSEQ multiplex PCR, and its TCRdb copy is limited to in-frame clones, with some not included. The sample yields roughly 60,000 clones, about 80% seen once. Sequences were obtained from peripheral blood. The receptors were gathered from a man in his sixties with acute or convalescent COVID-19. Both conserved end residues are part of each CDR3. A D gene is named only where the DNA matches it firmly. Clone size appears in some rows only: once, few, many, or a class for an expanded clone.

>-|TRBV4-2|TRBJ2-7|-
CASSQDVARGAYEQYF
TGTGCCAGCAGCCAAGATGTAGCTAGGGGTGCCTACGAGCAGTACTTC
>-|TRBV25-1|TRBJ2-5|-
CASSRGQETQYF
TGTGCCAGCAGCCGGGGGCAAGAGACCCAGTACTTC
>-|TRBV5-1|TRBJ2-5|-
CASRSIQGSQETQYF
TGCGCCAGCAGATCTATACAGGGCTCCCAAGAGACCCAGTACTTC
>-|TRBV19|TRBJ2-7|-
CASSSPGDEQYF
TGTGCCAGTAGTTCGCCCGGGGACGAGCAGTACTTC
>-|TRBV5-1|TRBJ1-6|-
CASSLGGRAPDSPLHF
TGCGCCAGCAGCTTGGGGGGCAGGGCGCCGGATTCACCCCTCCACTTT
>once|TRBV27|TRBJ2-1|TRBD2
CASSLASGVNEQFF
TGTGCCAGCAGTTTAGCTAGCGGTGTCAATGAGCAGTTCTTC
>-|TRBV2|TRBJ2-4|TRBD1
CASSEGGQIAKNIQYF
TGTGCCAGCAGTGAAGGGGGACAGATAGCCAAAAACATTCAGTACTTC
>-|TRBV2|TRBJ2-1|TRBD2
CASEGGGNEQFF
TGTGCCAGCGAGGGCGGGGGAAATGAGCAGTTCTTC
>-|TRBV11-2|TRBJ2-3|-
CASSLIKGADTQYF
TGTGCCAGCAGCTTAATTAAGGGGGCAGATACGCAGTATTTT
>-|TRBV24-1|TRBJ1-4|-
CATSEYGRGTTTEKLFF
TGTGCCACCAGTGAATACGGGAGGGGGACGACCACTGAAAAACTGTTTTTT
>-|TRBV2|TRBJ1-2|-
CASSGHTGDGYTF
TGTGCCAGCAGTGGCCACACGGGGGATGGCTACACCTTC
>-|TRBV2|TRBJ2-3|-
CASRRRGYGTDTQYF
TGTGCCAGCAGGCGAAGGGGTTACGGCACAGATACGCAGTATTTT
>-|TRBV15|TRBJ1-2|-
CATSTYQGPYGYTF
TGTGCCACCAGCACCTACCAGGGTCCCTATGGCTACACCTTC
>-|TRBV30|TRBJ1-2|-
CAWPNRDGYTF
TGTGCCTGGCCCAACAGGGACGGCTACACCTTC
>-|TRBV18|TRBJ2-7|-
CASSPGHTLGRYEQYF
TGTGCCAGCTCACCGGGACACACCCTCGGTAGGTACGAGCAGTACTTC
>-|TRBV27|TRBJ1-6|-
CASSLYSPPLINSPLHF
TGTGCCAGCAGTTTATACAGCCCCCCTCTAATTAATTCACCCCTCCACTTT
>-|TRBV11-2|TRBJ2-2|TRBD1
CASSLGTGGRLGLFF
TGTGCCAGCAGCCTTGGAACAGGGGGACGCCTAGGGCTGTTTTTT
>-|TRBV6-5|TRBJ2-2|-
CASSSRSGFTGELFF
TGTGCCAGCAGTTCCCGGAGCGGGTTTACCGGGGAGCTGTTTTTT
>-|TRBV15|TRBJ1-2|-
CATSRDWHDANYGYTF
TGTGCCACCAGCAGAGATTGGCACGATGCTAACTATGGCTACACCTTC
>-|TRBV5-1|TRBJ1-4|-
CASSLDSRNEKLFF
TGCGCCAGCAGCTTAGACAGCCGTAATGAAAAACTGTTTTTT
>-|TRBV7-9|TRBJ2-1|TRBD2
CASSFGGLLAGDNEQFF
TGTGCCAGCAGCTTCGGTGGACTACTAGCGGGGGATAATGAGCAGTTCTTC
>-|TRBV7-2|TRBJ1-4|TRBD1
CASSPDRGATNEKLFF
TGTGCCAGCAGCCCCGACAGGGGGGCAACTAATGAAAAACTGTTTTTT
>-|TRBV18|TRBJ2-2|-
CASSPPRGGGELFF
TGTGCCAGCTCACCACCGAGGGGAGGCGGGGAGCTGTTTTTT
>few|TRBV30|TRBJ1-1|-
CAWGLGGGLTEAFF
TGTGCCTGGGGCCTGGGGGGGGGCCTCACTGAAGCTTTCTTT
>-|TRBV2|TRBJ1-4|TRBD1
CASSDRGPDEKLFF
TGTGCCAGCAGTGATAGGGGGCCGGATGAAAAACTGTTTTTT
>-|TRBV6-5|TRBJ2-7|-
CASRYGLGAEQYF
TGTGCCAGCAGATATGGTTTAGGAGCCGAGCAGTACTTC
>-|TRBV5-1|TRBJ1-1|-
CASSVAENTEAFF
TGCGCCAGCAGCGTCGCGGAGAACACTGAAGCTTTCTTT
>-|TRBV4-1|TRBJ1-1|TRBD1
CASSPGTGKGNTEAFF
TGCGCCAGCAGCCCTGGGACAGGGAAGGGGAACACTGAAGCTTTCTTT
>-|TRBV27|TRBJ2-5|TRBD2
CATSARRGGGETQYF
TGTGCCACTTCCGCCAGGCGGGGGGGCGGAGAGACCCAGTACTTC
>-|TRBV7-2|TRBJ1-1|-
CASSPGAANTEAFF
TGTGCCAGCAGCCCAGGGGCGGCGAACACTGAAGCTTTCTTT
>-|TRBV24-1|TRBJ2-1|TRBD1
CATSDPNPRDRGPNEQFF
TGTGCCACCAGTGACCCGAACCCCCGGGACAGGGGCCCCAATGAGCAGTTCTTC
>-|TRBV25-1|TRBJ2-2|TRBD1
CASSGRWGQGENTGELFF
TGTGCCAGCAGTGGACGATGGGGACAGGGGGAGAACACCGGGGAGCTGTTTTTT
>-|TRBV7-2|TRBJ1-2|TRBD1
CASSWGQSLYGYTF
TGTGCCAGCAGCTGGGGACAGTCCCTCTATGGCTACACCTTC
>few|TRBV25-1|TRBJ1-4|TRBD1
CASSFTGASDEKLFF
TGTGCCAGCAGTTTCACAGGGGCATCGGATGAAAAACTGTTTTTT
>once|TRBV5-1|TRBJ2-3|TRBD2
CASSLGLAGGLPSTDTQYF
TGCGCCAGCAGCTTGGGACTAGCGGGGGGGCTGCCCAGCACAGATACGCAGTATTTT
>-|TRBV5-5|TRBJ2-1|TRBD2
CASILLAGGDEQFF
TGTGCCAGCATCCTTCTAGCGGGGGGTGATGAGCAGTTCTTC
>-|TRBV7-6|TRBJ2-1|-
CASSLKLLSYNEQFF
TGTGCCAGCAGCTTAAAACTCCTTTCCTACAATGAGCAGTTCTTC
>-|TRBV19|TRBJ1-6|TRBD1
CASSMVGTAWDSPLHF
TGTGCCAGTAGTATGGTCGGGACAGCCTGGGATTCACCCCTCCACTTT
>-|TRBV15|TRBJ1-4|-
CATSRAYLEKLFF
TGTGCCACCAGCAGAGCCTACCTGGAAAAACTGTTTTTT